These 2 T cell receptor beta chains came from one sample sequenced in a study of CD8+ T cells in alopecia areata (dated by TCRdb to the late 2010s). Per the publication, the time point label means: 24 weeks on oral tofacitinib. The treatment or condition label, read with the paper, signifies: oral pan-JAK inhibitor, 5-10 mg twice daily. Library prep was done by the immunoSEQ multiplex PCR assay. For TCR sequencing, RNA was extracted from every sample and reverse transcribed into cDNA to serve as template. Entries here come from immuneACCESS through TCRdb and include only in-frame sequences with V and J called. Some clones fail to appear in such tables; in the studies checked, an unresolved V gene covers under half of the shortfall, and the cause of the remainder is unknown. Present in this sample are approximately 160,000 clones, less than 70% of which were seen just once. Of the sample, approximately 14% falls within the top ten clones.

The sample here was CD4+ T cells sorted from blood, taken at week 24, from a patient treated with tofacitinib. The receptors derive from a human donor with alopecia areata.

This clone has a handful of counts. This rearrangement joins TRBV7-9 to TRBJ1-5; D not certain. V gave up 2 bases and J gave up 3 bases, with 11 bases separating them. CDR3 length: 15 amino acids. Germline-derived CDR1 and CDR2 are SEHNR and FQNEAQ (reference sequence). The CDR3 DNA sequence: TGTGCCAGCAGCTTATCAGCGGGGTCCAATCAGCCCCAGCATTTT. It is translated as CASSLSAGSNQPQHF.

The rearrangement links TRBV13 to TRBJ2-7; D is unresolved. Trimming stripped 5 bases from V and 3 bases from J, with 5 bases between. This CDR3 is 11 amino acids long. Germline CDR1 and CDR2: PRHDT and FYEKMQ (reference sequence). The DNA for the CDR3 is TGTGCCAGCAGCGCCGACTACGAGCAGTACTTC. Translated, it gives CASSADYEQYF.